The 27 T cell receptor beta chains listed next were all sequenced from one sample in a study of a mutant IDH1 vaccine in newly diagnosed glioma. Their recognized antigens are unknown. Here immunoSEQ multiplex PCR was the method, and the copy in TCRdb shows in-frame clones only, minus some. The sample has roughly 45,000 clones, approximately 84% seen once; the top ten hold 2% to 2.5%. Documented time point: week 23, last vaccination. Doses consisted of 300 ug of mutant IDH1 20-mer peptide each, paired with topical imiquimod. The sequencing used PBMCs, collected from a glioma patient whose treatment included an IDH1 peptide vaccine. The receptors shown here come from a young woman with glioma. Some clones in this sample may be carry-over from other donors' samples.

The CDR3 sequence is CASSYGLAGLYEQFF. CDR3 nucleotide sequence: TGTGCCAGCAGTTACGGACTAGCGGGACTATATGAGCAGTTCTTC. The chain has TRBV6-5 and TRBJ2-1, with 12 positions matching TRBD2. This CDR3 spans 15 amino acids. V was clipped by 2 bases and J by 8 bases; unmatched bases: 4. Germline assignment: CDR1 MNHEY and CDR2 SVGAGI.

The V and J genes are TRBV7-6 and TRBJ2-7; 14 bases match TRBD2. This CDR3 contains 16 residues. Germline CDR1 is SGHVS and CDR2 is FNYEAQ. Trimming took 7 bases from V and 6 from J; bases not matched to a gene: 11. The CDR3: CASTPGTSGGPGEQYF. Written as DNA, the CDR3 is TGTGCCAGCACCCCTGGGACTAGCGGGGGCCCAGGCGAGCAGTACTTC.

The CDR3 spells CASSRSGTGTYEQYF. In DNA, the CDR3 is TGTGCCAGTAGTAGGTCCGGGACAGGGACCTACGAGCAGTACTTC. The chain is built from TRBV19 and TRBJ2-7, with TRBD1 identical over 9 bases. Unmatched junction bases numbered 6, after V lost 4 bases and J lost 2 bases. The CDR3 has 15 residues. CDR1 is LNHDA, CDR2 SQIVND, per germline (reference sequence).

The chain combines TRBV5-6 with TRBJ2-7; D is perhaps TRBD1 (6 bases). Trimming pared 2 bases from V and 7 bases from J, leaving 13 bases between. Germline CDR1 and CDR2: SGHDT and YYEEEE. The CDR3 sequence is 13 residues long. The CDR3 protein is CASSFTGFEEQYF. The CDR3 DNA reads as TGTGCCAGCAGCTTTACAGGGTTTGAAGAGCAGTACTTC.

The rearrangement joins TRBV6-1 to TRBJ1-5, with 12 bases that match TRBD1. Trimming took 8 bases from V and 6 from J; bases not matched to a gene: 5. Germline lookup yields CDR1 MNHNS and CDR2 SASEGT. The CDR3 covers 14 residues. The CDR3 DNA sequence: TGTGCCAGCCGAGGGACAGGGGGCAGTCAGCCCCAGCATTTT. Translation gives CASRGTGGSQPQHF.

V usage is TRBV1 and J usage is TRBJ2-2; the table calls TRBD2, which could not be checked here. TRBV1 has pseudogene status. The CDR3 runs to 18 residues. CDR3: CTSSQDPTRARGAGELFF. CDR3 coding DNA: TGCACCAGCAGCCAAGATCCGACTAGGGCCCGAGGCGCCGGGGAGCTGTTTTTT.

This sequence joins TRBV12-5 and TRBJ2-3; D remains unclear. Germline CDR1 reads LGHNT; CDR2 reads FRNRAP. V was shortened by 2 bases and J by 3 bases, with 9 bases between the two germline ends. The CDR3 sequence is 14 residues long. CDR3 residues: CASGLILRTDTQYF. The CDR3 DNA is TGTGCTAGTGGTTTGATTCTTCGTACAGATACGCAGTATTTT.

The chain links TRBV11-2 to TRBJ2-7; 8 bases fit TRBD2. The germline CDR1 and CDR2 sequences are SGHAT and FQNNGV. This CDR3 comprises 16 residues. V shed 2 bases and J 5 bases; nucleotides not matched to a gene: 11. The DNA for the CDR3 is TGTGCCAGCAGCTTACGCCCGGGGGGGAGAATCCACGAGCAGTACTTC. As protein: CASSLRPGGRIHEQYF.

This clone has only one observation. The chain carries TRBV5-6 and TRBJ2-1; no clear D gene. CDR1 SGHDT and CDR2 YYEEEE come from the germline V gene. The CDR3 is 14 residues long. Trimming pared 4 bases from V and 3 bases from J, leaving 11 bases between. CDR3 coding DNA: TGTGCCAGCAGCAGTCTTCGAGGCTACAATGAGCAGTTCTTC. It is translated as CASSSLRGYNEQFF.

The chain employs TRBV27 and TRBJ2-3, with D possibly matching TRBD1 (6 bases). This CDR3 spans 13 amino acids. The germline V gene has CDR1 MNHEY and CDR2 SMNVEV (reference sequence). The V gene lost 9 bases and the J gene lost 4 bases, with 14 bases spanning the gap. The CDR3 protein is CASNRVGADTQYF. For the CDR3, the DNA is TGTGCCAGTAACAGGGTGGGGGCAGATACGCAGTATTTT.

The genes are TRBV5-4 and TRBJ2-7; perhaps D is TRBD1 or TRBD2 (5 bases each). The length of the CDR3 is 15 residues. Trimming took 0 bases from V and 0 from J, leaving 10 bases between them. CDR1 is SGHNT, CDR2 YYREEE, per germline (reference sequence). The CDR3 spells CASSLVPGSSYEQYF. The CDR3 nucleotides are TGTGCCAGCAGCTTGGTTCCAGGGAGCTCCTACGAGCAGTACTTC.

The chain links TRBV5-1 to TRBJ1-1, with a tentative D call TRBD1 (5 bases). Looked up from germline, CDR1 is SGHRS and CDR2 is YFSETQ. The CDR3 loop spans 13 amino acids. V lost 4 bases and J lost 1, with 8 bases in between. CDR3 in DNA: TGCGCCAGCAGCGTTGACAGGAACACTGAAGCTTTCTTT. Translation: CASSVDRNTEAFF.

The chain recombines TRBV7-2 with TRBJ2-1; unclear D gene. This CDR3 comprises 12 residues. V shed 4 bases and J shed 4 bases, with 5 bases lying between them. Germline CDR1 reads SGHTA; CDR2 reads FQGNSA. The CDR3 nucleotides read TGTGCCAGCAGCTCCAGATACAATGAGCAGTTCTTC. Translated: CASSSRYNEQFF.

V and J are TRBV6-5 and TRBJ1-2; D call uncertain. Germline assignment: CDR1 MNHEY and CDR2 SVGAGI. V lost 2 bases and J 7 bases, leaving 8 bases between the germline ends. The CDR3 loop spans 12 amino acids. CDR3 loop: CASSYIQLGYTF. CDR3 nucleotide sequence: TGTGCCAGCAGTTACATCCAGCTTGGCTACACCTTC.

This sequence joins TRBV29-1 and TRBJ1-2; 10 nucleotides match TRBD1. This CDR3 comprises 13 residues. The germline V gene has CDR1 SQVTM and CDR2 ANQGSEA. After removal of 6 bases from V and 2 bases from J, the junction contained 3 bases not matched to a gene. CDR3 sequence (DNA): TGCAGCGTGACGGACAGGGGGAACTATGGCTACACCTTC. It codes for CSVTDRGNYGYTF.

This clone has only a few counts. The chain joins TRBV7-6 to TRBJ1-1; no definite D call. CDR3 length: 13 residues. The germline gives CDR1 SGHVS, CDR2 FNYEAQ. Between the trimmed V and J ends, which lost 2 bases and 1 base, there was a span of 5 bases. CDR3 sequence reads: CASSLRGNTEAFF. The CDR3 nucleotides are TGTGCCAGCAGCTTACGCGGGAACACTGAAGCTTTCTTT.

The V and J genes are TRBV5-1 and TRBJ2-7, with D tentatively TRBD2 (6 bases). The germline CDR1 and CDR2 sequences are SGHRS and YFSETQ. The V gene lost 5 bases and the J gene lost 2 bases, with 14 bases spanning the gap. The CDR3 extends over 14 amino acids. The CDR3 sequence is CASRSGLLAYEQYF. Written as DNA, the CDR3 is TGCGCCAGCAGGTCGGGACTCCTCGCCTACGAGCAGTACTTC.

This chain links TRBV25-1 with TRBJ1-5; 7 bases line up with TRBD1. Germline V gene lookup returns CDR1 MGHDK and CDR2 SYGVNS. Trimming cost V 8 bases and J 3 bases; bases outside gene matches: 4. The CDR3 sequence is 13 residues long. CDR3 bases: TGTGCCAGCGGGGACAGCTTCAATCAGCCCCAGCATTTT. Amino acid sequence: CASGDSFNQPQHF.

The V and J genes are TRBV5-4 and TRBJ1-5; D perhaps matches TRBD1 (6 bases). Germline values: CDR1 SGHNT, CDR2 YYREEE (reference sequence). The ends were cut back, 4 bases at V and 7 bases at J, with 18 bases in the middle. The CDR3 runs to 15 residues. Here the CDR3 reads CASSLGGGAGQPQHF. Here the CDR3 DNA reads TGTGCCAGCAGCCTGGGGGGGGGCGCCGGACAGCCCCAGCATTTT.

This clone counts as medium-sized. The chain uses TRBV16 and TRBJ1-5, with no clear D. V gave up 3 bases and J gave up 3 bases, with 9 bases separating them. Per germline, CDR1 KGHSY and CDR2 FQNENV. The CDR3 is made up of 14 amino acids. CDR3: CASSHGRDNQPQHF. CDR3 nucleotides: TGTGCCAGCAGCCACGGACGGGACAATCAGCCCCAGCATTTT.

The V and J genes are TRBV19 and TRBJ1-5; D is uncertain. CDR1 is LNHDA, CDR2 SQIVND, per germline (reference sequence). V was pared by 1 base and J by 4 bases, with 11 bases between. CDR3 length: 15 amino acids. The CDR3 loop is CASSIGTRGNQPQHF. DNA of the CDR3: TGTGCCAGTAGTATAGGAACCCGCGGTAATCAGCCCCAGCATTTT.

This clone was observed once. The CDR3 protein is CASSGERAGNQPQHF. The CDR3 bases are TGTGCCAGCAGCGGGGAGAGGGCTGGCAATCAGCCCCAGCATTTT. The chain has TRBV6-1 and TRBJ1-5, with unresolved D. CDR1 and CDR2 from the germline V gene are MNHNS and SASEGT. V lost 6 bases, J lost 2 bases, and 14 bases lay in between. The CDR3 is made up of 15 amino acids.

The chain employs TRBV5-1 and TRBJ2-7; D remains unclear. The CDR3 totals 16 residues. Trimming removed 0 bases at V and 3 bases at J, with 16 bases between. Germline V CDR1 and CDR2: SGHRS, YFSETQ. In DNA form, the CDR3 reads TGCGCCAGCAGCTTGGGGATAGGGCAAAGCAACTACGAGCAGTACTTC. This sequence encodes CASSLGIGQSNYEQYF.

V and J are TRBV19 and TRBJ2-7; 7 nucleotides line up with TRBD1. After removal of 2 bases from V and 6 bases from J, the junction contained 10 bases not matched to a gene. CDR1 LNHDA and CDR2 SQIVND come from the germline V gene (reference sequence). The CDR3 has 15 residues. CDR3 sequence reads: CASSIRRTGIFEQYF. The CDR3 DNA is TGTGCCAGTAGTATAAGGCGGACAGGTATATTCGAGCAGTACTTC.

The rearrangement joins TRBV14 to TRBJ2-7; 11 bases map to TRBD2. CDR1 and CDR2 from the germline V gene are SGHDN and FVKESK. The CDR3 totals 18 residues. V lost 1 base to trimming and J lost 0 bases; unmatched junction nucleotides: 8. The DNA for the CDR3 is TGTGCCAGCAGCCAAGGCGGGCTAGCGGGAGGCCCCTCCTACGAGCAGTACTTC. Amino acids: CASSQGGLAGGPSYEQYF.

The chain carries TRBV5-6 and TRBJ2-2; tentatively, D is TRBD1 (7 bases). CDR1 and CDR2 (germline): SGHDT, YYEEEE. The CDR3 runs 15 residues. The V and J ends lost 3 bases and 3 bases respectively, with 12 bases between them. CDR3 protein: CASSSGGTYTGELFF. In DNA form, the CDR3 reads TGTGCCAGCAGCTCAGGGGGGACTTACACCGGGGAGCTGTTTTTT.

The V gene is TRBV6-7, the J gene TRBJ2-5; D possibly corresponds to TRBD2 (7 bases). TRBV6-7 is sorted into the ORF group, with uncertain function. Deletions cut 2 bases from V and 3 bases from J, with 19 bases between. The CDR3 is 17 amino acids. The CDR3 here is CASSYARGPNYKETQYF. The CDR3 DNA follows: TGTGCCAGCAGTTACGCGCGGGGGCCCAACTACAAAGAGACCCAGTACTTC.